The 7 T cell receptor beta chains reported below all come from one sample, sequenced in a study of monozygotic twins with inflammatory bowel disease. TCRdb reworked the 5' RACE reads into one entry per CDR3 protein, no DNA. The table lists 70,000 to 95,000 distinct CDR3 sequences. Input material: blood. These TCRs come from a human donor with ulcerative colitis or Crohn's disease, or a healthy co-twin of an affected twin (not recorded which).

The rearrangement links TRBV6-5 to TRBJ2-3; TCRdb proposes TRBD1, but this gene call is untestable without DNA. Per germline, CDR1 MNHEY and CDR2 SVGAGI. This CDR3 has 16 residues. This CDR3 is CASSSGQGAPEDTQYF.

V gene TRBV7-2 combines with J gene TRBJ1-2; TCRdb's D call, TRBD1, is unchecked because there is no DNA. This CDR3 region has 15 residues. Germline CDR1 is SGHTA and CDR2 is FQGNSA. The CDR3: CASSLAVTGQNGYTF.

This chain connects TRBV20-1 to TRBJ1-6; lacking DNA, the TRBD1 call made by TCRdb goes unchecked. This CDR3 comprises 16 residues. The germline gives CDR1 DFQATT, CDR2 SNEGSKA (reference sequence). The CDR3 spells CSATRGEGQRNSPLHF.

The chain carries TRBV12-3 or TRBV12-4 and TRBJ1-1; checking the TCRdb D call of TRBD1 is not possible without DNA. The CDR3 spans 17 residues. The CDR3 loop reads CASSFLYPGRVYTEAFF.

The chain employs TRBV20-1 and TRBJ2-1; as DNA is missing, the TRBD1 call by TCRdb cannot be tested. Germline V gene data show CDR1 as DFQATT and CDR2 as SNEGSKA (reference sequence). The CDR3 consists of 18 residues. CDR3 loop: CSARDGGSPRNSYNEQFF.

Here the CDR3 reads CASSSVNTEAFF. This rearrangement joins TRBV18 to TRBJ1-1. The CDR3 is made up of 12 amino acids. Germline-derived CDR1 and CDR2 are KGHSH and LQKENI.

The chain carries TRBV7-2 and TRBJ2-2; without DNA, the TCRdb call of TRBD1 cannot be checked. Germline loops: CDR1 SGHTA, CDR2 FQGNSA. This CDR3 has 15 amino acids. The CDR3 spells CASSLFGQDTGELFF.